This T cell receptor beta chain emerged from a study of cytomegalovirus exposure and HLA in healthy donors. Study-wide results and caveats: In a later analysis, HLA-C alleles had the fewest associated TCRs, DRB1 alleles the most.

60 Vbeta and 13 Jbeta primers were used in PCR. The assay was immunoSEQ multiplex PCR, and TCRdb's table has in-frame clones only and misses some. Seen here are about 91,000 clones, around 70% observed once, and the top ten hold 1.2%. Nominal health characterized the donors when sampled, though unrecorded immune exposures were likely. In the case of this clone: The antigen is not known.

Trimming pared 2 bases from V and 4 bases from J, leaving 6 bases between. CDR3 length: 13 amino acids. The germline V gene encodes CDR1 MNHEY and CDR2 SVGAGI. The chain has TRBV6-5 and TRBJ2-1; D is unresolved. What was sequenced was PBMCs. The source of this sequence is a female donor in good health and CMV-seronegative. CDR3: CASSYAQYNEQFF. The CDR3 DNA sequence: TGTGCCAGCAGTTACGCTCAGTACAATGAGCAGTTCTTC.